The 26 T cell receptor beta chains below come from one sample, sequenced in a study of shared clonotypes between healthy human individuals. Assay used: immunoSEQ multiplex PCR; TCRdb lists only in-frame clones, some missing. The repertoire has about 980,000 clones, 70% to 85% of them found once; the top ten carry approximately 1.5%. The source material was memory CD4+ T cells sorted from blood. This sample's subset: CD45RA-negative fraction. These receptors all stem from a man aged 18 to 30 in good health.

A note on this clone: Other DNA sequences in this specimen translate into the identical CDR3. The chain carries TRBV5-1 and TRBJ2-5; 10 bases match TRBD1. From germline, CDR1 is SGHRS and CDR2 YFSETQ. The CDR3 is 15 residues long. The V segment lost 0 bases and the J segment 5 bases; nucleotides outside the gene matches: 4. The DNA of the CDR3 is TGCGCCAGCAGCTTGGTTGGACAGGGGGGCGAGACCCAGTACTTC. It translates to CASSLVGQGGETQYF.

The J gene is TRBJ2-6, the V gene TRBV6-5, with D unclear. CDR1 is MNHEY and CDR2 is SVGAGI in the germline V gene. This CDR3 region has 15 residues. V lost 6 bases and J lost 1, with 10 bases in between. CDR3 bases: TGTGCCAGCAGGCCCTGGGGATCTGGGGCCAACGTCCTGACTTTC. Amino acid sequence: CASRPWGSGANVLTF.

This chain uses TRBV6-5 with TRBJ2-1; 11 positions match TRBD1. CDR3 length: 15 amino acids. V shed 7 bases, J shed 3 bases, and the junction held 5 bases outside the gene matches. Looked up from germline, CDR1 is MNHEY and CDR2 is SVGAGI. DNA of the CDR3: TGTGCCAGCAAAAGAGGGACAGGGGGCTACAATGAGCAGTTCTTC. Encoded protein: CASKRGTGGYNEQFF.

The gene calls are TRBV12-2 and TRBJ1-1. TRBV12-2 is annotated as a pseudogene. CDR3 size: 13 residues. CDR3 coding DNA: TGTGCAAGTCGCCCCGATGAGGGGACTGAAGCTTTCTTT. This gives the protein CASRPDEGTEAFF.

The chain combines TRBV6-5 with TRBJ1-1, with D perhaps TRBD1 (5 bases). Germline CDR1 and CDR2: MNHEY and SVGAGI. CDR3 length equals 15 residues. V was shortened by 2 bases and J by 1 base, with 11 bases between the two germline ends. CDR3 residues: CASSYRQPKNTEAFF. CDR3 nucleotides: TGTGCCAGCAGTTACCGACAGCCTAAGAACACTGAAGCTTTCTTT.

V and J are TRBV2 and TRBJ2-6; 8 nucleotides align to TRBD1. The CDR3 spans 14 residues. With V trimmed by 6 bases and J by 8 bases, 6 bases remained unmatched. Germline V CDR1 and CDR2: SNHLY, FYNNEI. CDR3 bases: TGTGCCAGCAGCGCGGACAGGGTTACCAACGTCCTGACTTTC. Its translation: CASSADRVTNVLTF.

As to this clone: This sample also contains other DNA sequences that code for the same CDR3. The chain carries TRBV9 and TRBJ1-1; perhaps TRBD1 as D (5 bases). In germline, CDR1 is SGDLS, CDR2 YYNGEE. Trimming removed 0 bases at V and 1 base at J, with 10 bases between. This CDR3 spans 15 amino acids. The CDR3 nucleotides read TGTGCCAGCAGCGTAGGGGGCCAGGGGAACACTGAAGCTTTCTTT. Its translation: CASSVGGQGNTEAFF.

This clone was observed a handful of times. The chain couples TRBV2 to TRBJ1-5; TRBD1 matches at 9 bases. V gave up 5 bases and J gave up 4 bases; unmatched junction bases: 9. CDR1 and CDR2 (germline): SNHLY, FYNNEI. The CDR3 is 16 residues long. The CDR3 sequence: CASSLDRGAQNQPQHF. The CDR3 DNA reads TGTGCCAGCAGTTTGGACAGGGGAGCGCAGAATCAGCCCCAGCATTTT.

This chain uses TRBV6-5 with TRBJ1-1, with no clear D. The CDR3 has 13 amino acids. The germline V and J ends were trimmed by 2 bases and 5 bases, with 9 bases remaining between them. Per the germline V gene, CDR1 is MNHEY and CDR2 is SVGAGI. CDR3 bases: TGTGCCAGCAGTTACAATCCGGGGACTGAAGCTTTCTTT. Its protein is CASSYNPGTEAFF.

The chain has TRBV18 and TRBJ1-3; no clear D gene. The V gene's germline CDR1 is KGHSH and CDR2 LQKENI. This CDR3 is built from 15 residues. With 3 bases removed from V and 0 bases from J, the gap between germline ends came to 9 bases. The CDR3 DNA follows: TGTGCCAGCTCACCCGATCAACTCTCTGGAAACACCATATATTTT. Its protein is CASSPDQLSGNTIYF.

V gene TRBV9 combines with J gene TRBJ1-2; D uncertain. V was clipped by 5 bases and J by 2 bases, with 4 bases between them. The CDR3 sequence is 11 residues long. Germline CDR1 reads SGDLS; CDR2 reads YYNGEE. This CDR3 is CASRGNYGYTF. CDR3 in DNA: TGTGCCAGCAGGGGCAACTATGGCTACACCTTC.

CDR3 sequence (DNA): TGTGCCAGCAACACACCCCCCTACACCCTATTGGGAGGCTACACCTTC. The encoded protein is CASNTPPYTLLGGYTF. The genes are TRBV28 and TRBJ1-2, with unresolved D. Germline V gene data show CDR1 as MDHEN and CDR2 as SYDVKM. Deletions cut 7 bases from V and 8 bases from J, with 26 bases between. This CDR3 contains 16 residues.

V and J are TRBV13 and TRBJ2-5; a weak D match, TRBD2 (6 bases). V was pared by 5 bases and J by 5 bases, with 21 bases between. There are 16 residues in the CDR3. Germline CDR1 is PRHDT and CDR2 is FYEKMQ (reference sequence). CDR3 coding DNA: TGTGCCAGCAGCGCCCCAAAACTAGCAGTAGGGGAGACCCAGTACTTC. Its protein product is CASSAPKLAVGETQYF.

V gene TRBV29-1 combines with J gene TRBJ1-2; 9 positions agree with TRBD1. The ends lost 5 bases at V and 7 bases at J; junction bases unmatched: 8. The CDR3 is made up of 13 amino acids. Looked up from germline, CDR1 is SQVTM and CDR2 is ANQGSEA. The CDR3 DNA is TGCAGCGTTTCAACAGGGGGCGCATTTGGCTACACCTTC. Translation gives CSVSTGGAFGYTF. Filled out from reference TRBV29-1 and TRBJ1-2, the complete variable domain reads SAVISQKPSRDICQRGTSLTIQCQVDSQVTMMFWYRQQPGQSLTLIATANQGSEATYESGFVIDKFPISRPNLTFSTLTVSNMSPEDSSIYLCSVSTGGAFGYTFGSGTRLTVV.

This clone was seen a single time. The CDR3 DNA follows: TGTGCCAGTTCCGAGACTAGCGGTTCCTACAATGAGCAGTTCTTC. Translating gives CASSETSGSYNEQFF. V gene TRBV19 combines with J gene TRBJ2-1, with 9 bases fitting TRBD2. The CDR3 extends over 15 amino acids. V trimming: 8 bases; J trimming: 1 base; junction bases outside the gene matches: 6. From germline, CDR1 is LNHDA and CDR2 SQIVND (reference sequence).

The CDR3 region is CASRESTDTQYF. CDR3 nucleotide sequence: TGTGCCAGCAGGGAAAGCACAGATACGCAGTATTTT. This rearrangement joins TRBV28 to TRBJ2-3; D remains unclear. CDR1 and CDR2 (germline): MDHEN, SYDVKM. The CDR3 spans 12 residues. Trimming took off 6 bases at V and 0 bases at J, with 4 bases between the two ends.

This chain connects TRBV5-6 to TRBJ2-5; D not certain. The germline CDR1 and CDR2 sequences are SGHDT and YYEEEE. Trimming stripped 4 bases from V and 5 bases from J, with 15 bases between. The CDR3 extends over 14 amino acids. The CDR3 DNA sequence: TGTGCCAGCAGCCCCACCTGGGTCCGTGAGACCCAGTACTTC. Residues: CASSPTWVRETQYF.

This clone showed up just once. Additional DNA sequences in this sample encode the identical CDR3. The genes are TRBV18 and TRBJ2-1; tentative D call: TRBD2 (6 bases). There are 13 residues in the CDR3. The V end lost 3 bases, the J end lost 6 bases, and 9 bases lay between the germline ends. Germline V gene sequence: CDR1 KGHSH, CDR2 LQKENI. The CDR3 nucleotides read TGTGCCAGCTCACCGGCGGGGATCAATGAGCAGTTCTTC. It codes for CASSPAGINEQFF.

This clone turned up a few times. V gene TRBV12-5 combines with J gene TRBJ2-5; D could derive from TRBD1 or TRBD2 (5 bases each). V was trimmed by 5 bases and J by 2 bases, leaving 12 bases between them. Looked up from germline, CDR1 is LGHNT and CDR2 is FRNRAP. This CDR3 has 14 amino acids. The CDR3 DNA is TGTGCTAGTGGTCCCGGGGACGGACAAGAGACCCAGTACTTC. This sequence encodes CASGPGDGQETQYF.

This clone was seen at least ten times. The V and J genes are TRBV5-1 and TRBJ2-3; D may be TRBD2 (6 bases). Trimming stripped 4 bases from V and 2 bases from J, with 11 bases between. Germline V gene lookup returns CDR1 SGHRS and CDR2 YFSETQ. CDR3 length equals 14 residues. The CDR3 region has the DNA TGCGCCAGCAGCCCCGGGACTCACACAGATACGCAGTATTTT. Its translation is CASSPGTHTDTQYF.

The rearrangement uses TRBV18 and TRBJ1-1; the match to TRBD1 covers 9 bases. CDR3 length equals 13 residues. The junction had 2 bases not matched to a gene; V was cut back by 4 bases and J by 5 bases. In germline, CDR1 is KGHSH, CDR2 LQKENI. CDR3 in DNA: TGTGCCAGCTCACGGACAGGGGATACTGAAGCTTTCTTT. Its protein product is CASSRTGDTEAFF. Full variable domain (outside the CDR3, taken from reference TRBV18 and TRBJ1-1): NAGVMQNPRHLVRRRGQEARLRCSPMKGHSHVYWYRQLPEEGLKFMVYLQKENIIDESGMPKERFSAEFPKEGPSILRIQQVVRGDSAAYFCASSRTGDTEAFFGQGTRLTVV.

A word on this clone: At one end, the junction sequence differs from germline, possibly due to a read error. V usage is TRBV19 and J usage is TRBJ1-5, with unresolved D. CDR3 length equals 15 residues. Germline V lookup: CDR1 LNHDA, CDR2 SQIVND (reference sequence). CDR3 loop: CASTIGGYSNQPQHF. CDR3 sequence (DNA): TGTGCCAGTACTATAGGTGGCTATAGCAATCAGCCCCAGCATTTT.

This chain connects TRBV19 to TRBJ2-3, with no clear D. With 4 bases removed from V and 0 bases from J, the gap between germline ends came to 8 bases. The CDR3 is 14 residues long. Germline V gives CDR1 LNHDA, CDR2 SQIVND (reference sequence). CDR3 DNA: TGTGCCAGTAGTAGAAGGGCAAGCACAGATACGCAGTATTTT. Protein sequence: CASSRRASTDTQYF.

The chain couples TRBV10-3 to TRBJ2-2; possibly TRBD1 for D (6 bases). The ends were cut back, 10 bases at V and 4 bases at J, with 16 bases in the middle. Germline CDR1 is ENHRY and CDR2 is SYGVKD. The CDR3 runs to 14 residues. The CDR3 region is CATTLTDSTGELFF. CDR3 DNA: TGTGCCACCACTTTAACGGACAGCACCGGGGAGCTGTTTTTT.

This clone was recorded once. This chain links TRBV29-1 with TRBJ1-4; possible D gene TRBD1, 5 bases. Germline V gives CDR1 SQVTM, CDR2 ANQGSEA. CDR3 size: 12 residues. Trimming cost V 6 bases and J 8 bases, with 13 bases left between them. The DNA for the CDR3 is TGCAGCGTCGGGACCGATGGAGAAAAACTGTTTTTT. This gives the protein CSVGTDGEKLFF.

A remark on this clone: Other DNA sequences in the sample encode the same CDR3. This rearrangement joins TRBV2 to TRBJ2-3; D ambiguous. There are 15 residues in the CDR3. V gave up 2 bases and J gave up 0 bases, with 9 bases separating them. Germline values: CDR1 SNHLY, CDR2 FYNNEI. The CDR3 reads CASSESRTSTDTQYF. DNA for the CDR3: TGTGCCAGCAGTGAATCCAGGACCAGCACAGATACGCAGTATTTT.